These 9 T cell receptor beta chains came from one sample sequenced in a study of blood T cell repertoires in COVID-19. Produced via immunoSEQ multiplex PCR; TCRdb's table is partial and in-frame only. The sample lists more than 80,000 clones, 70% to 80% occurring once. The sequencing input was peripheral blood. The source of these receptors is a human donor with acute or convalescent COVID-19. The donor label of this sample is uncertain.

The rearrangement links TRBV9 to TRBJ1-2; D might be TRBD1 (5 bases). V dropped 0 bases and J dropped 7 bases, with 13 bases sitting between them. The CDR3 spans 14 residues. Germline CDR1 and CDR2: SGDLS and YYNGEE. This CDR3 is CASSVEGRGRGYTF. The CDR3 DNA follows: TGTGCCAGCAGCGTAGAAGGGAGGGGACGTGGCTACACCTTC.

The genes are TRBV18 and TRBJ2-1, with no clear D. V was shortened by 6 bases and J by 0 bases, with 12 bases between the two germline ends. Germline V gives CDR1 KGHSH, CDR2 LQKENI. This CDR3 is 15 amino acids long. The CDR3 DNA follows: TGTGCCAGCTCCCAACAGTTGAGCTCCTACAATGAGCAGTTCTTC. Protein: CASSQQLSSYNEQFF. Full variable domain (missing parts from reference TRBV18 and TRBJ2-1): NAGVMQNPRHLVRRRGQEARLRCSPMKGHSHVYWYRQLPEEGLKFMVYLQKENIIDESGMPKERFSAEFPKEGPSILRIQQVVRGDSAAYFCASSQQLSSYNEQFFGPGTRLTVL.

This clone was counted a few times. The chain links TRBV18 to TRBJ1-5; TRBD1 agrees at 10 bases. Germline CDR1 is KGHSH and CDR2 is LQKENI. The CDR3 loop spans 15 amino acids. J gave up 5 bases and V 1 base, and 2 bases lay outside the gene matches. The CDR3 here is CASSPRGQGDQPQHF. The CDR3 nucleotides are TGTGCCAGCTCACCACGAGGACAGGGGGATCAGCCCCAGCATTTT.

This chain joins TRBV15 and TRBJ2-4; D is unresolved. Germline loops: CDR1 LNHNV, CDR2 YYDKDF (reference sequence). The CDR3 sequence is 13 residues long. Trimming cost V 5 bases and J 9 bases, with 14 bases left between them. CDR3 in amino acids: CATSPERGSIQYF. The CDR3 nucleotides read TGTGCCACCAGCCCAGAGCGCGGAAGCATTCAGTACTTC.

This clone was seen once. The chain couples TRBV9 to TRBJ2-2, with D hard to call. Trimming pared 1 base from V and 3 bases from J, leaving 7 bases between. This CDR3 region has 14 residues. CDR1 and CDR2 from the germline V gene are SGDLS and YYNGEE. The CDR3 region is CASSVYPDTGELFF. In DNA form, the CDR3 reads TGTGCCAGCAGCGTATATCCCGACACCGGGGAGCTGTTTTTT.

V and J are TRBV2 and TRBJ1-1, with D tentatively TRBD1 (6 bases). This CDR3 has 13 residues. Per germline, CDR1 SNHLY and CDR2 FYNNEI. V lost 2 bases, J lost 4 bases, and 8 bases lay in between. The CDR3 region is CASSEQGSTEAFF. CDR3 coding DNA: TGTGCCAGCAGTGAACAGGGGAGCACTGAAGCTTTCTTT.

The genes are TRBV30 and TRBJ1-1; TRBD1 matches at 8 bases. The germline gives CDR1 GTSNPN, CDR2 SVGIG (reference sequence). With V trimmed by 4 bases and J by 4 bases, 5 bases remained unmatched. The CDR3 consists of 13 residues. This CDR3 is CAWKGQGRTEAFF. CDR3 nucleotides: TGTGCCTGGAAAGGACAGGGCCGCACTGAAGCTTTCTTT. The full variable domain, completed using reference TRBV30 and TRBJ1-1, is SQTIHQWPATLVQPVGSPLSLECTVEGTSNPNLYWYRQAAGRGLQLLFYSVGIGQISSEVPQNLSASRPQDRQFILSSKKLLLSDSGFYLCAWKGQGRTEAFFGQGTRLTVV.

V usage is TRBV2 and J usage is TRBJ1-6; tentatively, D is TRBD1 (6 bases). Germline V gene data show CDR1 as SNHLY and CDR2 as FYNNEI. The CDR3 is made up of 15 amino acids. V was trimmed by 7 bases and J by 10 bases, leaving 20 bases between them. The CDR3 region is CASITVGGLRSPLHF. As DNA, the CDR3 is TGTGCCAGCATCACCGTGGGGGGGCTACGGTCACCCCTCCACTTT. Full variable domain (missing parts from reference TRBV2 and TRBJ1-6): EPEVTQTPSHQVTQMGQEVILRCVPISNHLYFYWYRQILGQKVEFLVSFYNNEISEKSEIFDDQFSVERPDGSNFTLKIRSTKLEDSAMYFCASITVGGLRSPLHFGNGTRLTVT.

This clone was seen only a few times. The V and J genes are TRBV6-1 and TRBJ1-3, with a tentative D call TRBD1 (5 bases). Germline V gives CDR1 MNHNS, CDR2 SASEGT. The CDR3 has 16 amino acids. The V and J ends lost 4 bases and 7 bases respectively, with 20 bases between them. The CDR3 loop reads CASSGQEGLRGNTIYF. In nucleotides, the CDR3 is TGTGCCAGCAGTGGCCAGGAGGGGCTACGCGGGAACACCATATATTTT.